A selection of T cell receptor beta chains follows, all from one sample in a study of post-analysis software for immune sequencing data. From the PCR reads, TCRdb called clonotypes with MiXCR, one entry per CDR3 protein. The top ten clones hold approximately 4.2% of a sample with roughly 800,000 distinct CDR3 sequences, about 57% of them seen once. The specimen sequenced was blood. All receptors come from a girl between 5 and 17 years old with multiple sclerosis. The conserved cysteine and the conserved F or W are not part of the CDR3 here. Each record gives: V gene, D gene, J gene, CDR3 length, CDR3 protein. A D gene is named only where the DNA matches it firmly.

TRBV2	TRBD2	TRBJ2-1	13	ASSGPSGPRNEQF
TRBV20-1	TRBD1	TRBJ2-5	13	SATHRDRGGETQY
TRBV20-1	TRBD1	TRBJ2-6	13	SATHRGSGANVLT
TRBV5-5	.	TRBJ1-5	13	AGSLGAGSNQPQH
TRBV7-2	.	TRBJ1-5	14	ASSLVPGVTNQPQH
TRBV6-6	.	TRBJ2-7	10	ASSGQLYEQY
TRBV9	.	TRBJ1-2	13	ASSVELGVRYGYT
TRBV7-2	.	TRBJ2-4	14	ASSFGKGGAKNIQY
TRBV12-3/TRBV12-4	TRBD2	.	15	ASSLRSGSGFGETQY
TRBV6-4	TRBD2	TRBJ2-6	14	ASSEAGSSGANVLT
TRBV5-1	.	TRBJ2-3	13	ASSLSGYRADTQY
TRBV20-1	.	TRBJ2-1	10	SAKAEYNEQF
TRBV2	.	TRBJ2-7	12	ASSDQRRSYEQY
TRBV7-2	.	TRBJ2-7	14	ASSLGHTGITYEQY
TRBV7-9	TRBD1	TRBJ1-1	10	ASSLTGGRAF
TRBV20-1	.	TRBJ2-5	14	SASRPLRVGQETQY
TRBV20-1	TRBD2	TRBJ2-1	13	SARLAGGPVNEQF
TRBV4-1	.	TRBJ1-1	13	ASSPTTGSRTEAF
TRBV7-9	TRBD2	TRBJ2-1	16	ASSLPSGRDPLYNEQF
TRBV14	.	TRBJ2-5	12	ASSQARGGGEQY
TRBV5-5	.	TRBJ2-7	10	AGGRTAYEQY
TRBV20-1	.	TRBJ1-2	9	GAADDRGYT
TRBV20-1	.	TRBJ1-1	11	SASHSGGTEAF
TRBV5-1	.	TRBJ1-1	15	ASSLAGATTLNTEAF
TRBV5-1	.	TRBJ2-1	13	ASSSDLLGPNEQF
TRBV29-1	.	TRBJ1-4	10	SGWGTNEKLF
TRBV20-1	TRBD2	TRBJ2-7	12	SVLGTSGAYEQY
TRBV7-9	.	TRBJ2-7	14	ASSLPPGLTSYEQY
TRBV5-1	TRBD2	TRBJ2-3	16	ASSISGLVPLPTDTQY
TRBV10-3	TRBD2	TRBJ2-3	15	AISESGTKGTTDTQY
TRBV20-1	.	.	11	SAPLPNTNEQY
TRBV5-5	.	TRBJ2-3	14	ASSPVNWGSTDTQY
TRBV20-1	.	TRBJ2-1	14	SARDPAQFTYNEQF
TRBV5-1	TRBD2	TRBJ2-5	13	ASGTSGIIQETQY
TRBV5-1	TRBD2	TRBJ2-1	14	ASRRGGGRAPNEQF
TRBV20-1	TRBD2	TRBJ2-5	13	SARAGGLNQETQY
TRBV7-2	.	TRBJ2-5	14	ASSITGRQGEETQY
TRBV11-2	TRBD1	TRBJ2-6	15	ASSFRDRASGANVLT
TRBV15	.	TRBJ1-3	10	ATSRDTDTIY
TRBV9	TRBD2	TRBJ2-1	20	ASSVSADAGTSGSGTYNEQF